A selection of T cell receptor beta chains follows, all from one sample in a study of cytomegalovirus exposure and HLA in healthy donors. Libraries were prepared by immunoSEQ multiplex PCR; TCRdb keeps only in-frame clonotypes and omits some of them. The sample carries 85,000 to 120,000 clones, about 75% recorded once. The sequencing sample was made of PBMCs. These receptors were obtained from a male donor in good health and CMV-seropositive. The CDR3 runs from the conserved cysteine through the conserved F or W. Each record gives: V gene, D gene, clone size, J gene, CDR3 protein, CDR3 DNA. The D gene is left open where the match is weak. Some rows mark clone size as missing; the rest say once, few, many or name a class of expanded clone.

>TRBV19|TRBD2|few|TRBJ2-7
CASSIWGGERTYEQYF
TGTGCCAGTAGTATCTGGGGGGGAGAGCGGACCTACGAGCAGTACTTC
>TRBV18|-|-|TRBJ2-2
CASSPDSEGTGELFF
TGTGCCAGCTCACCGGATTCGGAGGGCACCGGGGAGCTGTTTTTT
>TRBV7-3|TRBD2|-|TRBJ2-2
CASSISGRAGELFF
TGTGCCAGCAGCATTAGCGGGAGGGCCGGGGAGCTGTTTTTT
>TRBV4-3|TRBD1|-|TRBJ2-4
CASSPLGQGNIQYF
TGCGCCAGCAGCCCTTTGGGACAGGGGAACATTCAGTACTTC
>TRBV6-5|TRBD1|-|TRBJ2-7
CASSYAGGTGANEQYF
TGTGCCAGCAGTTACGCAGGTGGGACAGGGGCCAACGAGCAGTACTTC
>TRBV2|-|-|TRBJ2-2
CASKTDKDGELFF
TGTGCCAGCAAGACAGATAAAGACGGGGAGCTGTTTTTT
>TRBV4-3|-|-|TRBJ1-6
CASSPGVGNSPLHF
TGCGCCAGCAGCCCAGGGGTGGGTAATTCACCCCTCCACTTT
>TRBV15|-|-|TRBJ1-5
CATSIGTFPDRSNQPQHF
TGTGCCACCAGCATTGGGACCTTCCCGGACAGAAGCAATCAGCCCCAGCATTTT
>TRBV9|-|-|TRBJ1-4
CASSVDAGPNEKLFF
TGTGCCAGCAGCGTAGATGCAGGGCCAAATGAAAAACTGTTTTTT
>TRBV19|-|-|TRBJ1-1
CASSITRVDLEGEAFF
TGTGCCAGTAGTATCACCAGGGTTGATCTTGAAGGTGAAGCTTTCTTT
>TRBV28|TRBD2|-|TRBJ2-5
CASSSSKLAGQETQYF
TGTGCCAGCAGTTCCTCGAAACTAGCGGGACAAGAGACCCAGTACTTC
>TRBV18|-|few|TRBJ1-1
CASSPTLNTEAFF
TGTGCCAGCTCACCGACATTGAACACTGAAGCTTTCTTT
>TRBV19|-|-|TRBJ1-5
CASRTGQSYSNQPQHF
TGTGCCAGTAGAACCGGACAGAGCTATAGCAATCAGCCCCAGCATTTT
>TRBV15|TRBD1|once|TRBJ2-1
CATSRSTTGGFKEQFF
TGTGCCACCAGCAGGAGTACGACAGGGGGCTTTAAAGAGCAGTTCTTC
>TRBV9|-|-|TRBJ1-4
CASSGAGGGEKLFF
TGTGCCAGCAGCGGTGCAGGCGGAGGGGAAAAACTGTTTTTT
>TRBV27|TRBD1|-|TRBJ1-2
CASSFDRVNYGYTF
TGTGCCAGCAGTTTTGACAGGGTCAACTATGGCTACACCTTC
>TRBV6-1|TRBD1|-|TRBJ1-3
CASSDKGTGGPQTANTIYF
TGTGCCAGCAGTGATAAGGGCACAGGGGGCCCACAAACCGCAAACACCATATATTTT
>TRBV6-1|TRBD2|-|TRBJ2-5
CASSGLGRASGTQETQYF
TGTGCCAGCAGTGGTCTGGGGCGCGCTAGCGGCACCCAAGAGACCCAGTACTTC
>TRBV4-3|-|-|TRBJ1-6
CASSQQLRGSSYNSPLHF
TGCGCCAGCAGCCAACAACTTCGGGGGAGCTCCTATAATTCACCCCTCCACTTT
>TRBV27|-|-|TRBJ1-4
CASTALTANEKLFF
TGTGCCAGCACTGCCCTAACGGCTAATGAAAAACTGTTTTTT
>TRBV25-1|-|-|TRBJ1-5
CASQRAGYSQPQHF
TGTGCCAGCCAGCGGGCAGGGTATAGTCAGCCCCAGCATTTT
>TRBV7-2|TRBD1|-|TRBJ2-7
CASSWDSAGYEQYF
TGTGCCAGCAGCTGGGACAGCGCTGGCTACGAGCAGTACTTC